This is a list of T cell receptor beta chains from one sample in a study of CXCR3-negative and CXCR3-positive naive CD8 T cells. TCRdb reprocessed the 5' RACE reads and keeps a single row for each CDR3 protein, giving no DNA. The sample data list under 150,000 distinct CDR3 sequences. Sample: naive CXCR3+ CD8+ T cells from blood. The source is a human donor in good health. Some clones in this sample may be carry-over from other donors' samples. Each CDR3 is given with its conserved first and last residue.

v_gene: TRBV29-1; j_gene: TRBJ2-7; CDR3aa: CSVVQDRGVYYEQYF
v_gene: TRBV7-9; j_gene: TRBJ2-1; CDR3aa: CASSQGVNEQFF
v_gene: TRBV5-6; j_gene: TRBJ2-6; CDR3aa: CASSTTDAGPYSGANVLTF
v_gene: TRBV4-3; j_gene: TRBJ2-1; CDR3aa: CASSQDAGWGGGWNEQFF
v_gene: TRBV7-9; j_gene: TRBJ2-1; CDR3aa: CASSLVEGDNEQFF
v_gene: TRBV10-3; j_gene: TRBJ2-5; CDR3aa: CSISELWRGYQETQYF
v_gene: TRBV5-4; j_gene: TRBJ1-1; CDR3aa: CASSKLSRANTEAFF
v_gene: TRBV5-1; j_gene: TRBJ2-7; CDR3aa: CASSPDFTGYEQYF
v_gene: TRBV7-3; j_gene: TRBJ2-3; CDR3aa: CATSSGGTDTQYF
v_gene: TRBV29-1; j_gene: TRBJ2-1; CDR3aa: CSVILASSYNEQFF
v_gene: TRBV29-1; j_gene: TRBJ2-1; CDR3aa: CSVEDISDYNEQFF